These 22 T cell receptor beta chains originate from one sample sequenced in a study of blood T cell repertoires in COVID-19. Measured with immunoSEQ multiplex PCR; TCRdb has only the in-frame clones, and not every one. This table holds some 240,000 clones, around 80% found once. The specimen was peripheral blood. These receptors were obtained from a man between 45 and 60 years old with active or convalescent COVID-19.

The chain employs TRBV11-3 and TRBJ1-2; tentative D call: TRBD1 (6 bases). In germline, CDR1 is SGHNT, CDR2 YENEEA. CDR3 length: 14 amino acids. With 1 base removed from V and 8 bases from J, the gap between germline ends came to 14 bases. The CDR3 is CASSLAGGAGGYTF. In DNA form, the CDR3 reads TGTGCCAGCAGCTTAGCTGGGGGCGCCGGAGGCTACACCTTC.

This rearrangement joins TRBV2 to TRBJ2-7, with D perhaps TRBD1 (6 bases). This CDR3 comprises 15 residues. Trimming pared 4 bases from V and 6 bases from J, leaving 19 bases between. Germline V lookup: CDR1 SNHLY, CDR2 FYNNEI. CDR3 bases: TGTGCCAGCAGTGCACGAACCCGATCGACAGGCGAGCAGTACTTC. It yields the protein CASSARTRSTGEQYF.

The J gene is TRBJ1-4, the V gene TRBV15; 7 nucleotides line up with TRBD1. This CDR3 is 12 amino acids long. Germline V gene data show CDR1 as LNHNV and CDR2 as YYDKDF (reference sequence). Losses at the gene ends were 2 bases for V and 13 bases for J; bases not matched to a gene: 4. The CDR3 is CATSRLRTGLFF. CDR3 DNA sequence: TGTGCCACCAGCAGACTCAGGACAGGACTGTTTTTT.

This chain uses TRBV5-1 with TRBJ2-1, with 9 bases aligning to TRBD1. V lost 4 bases to trimming and J lost 9 bases; unmatched junction nucleotides: 11. CDR1 and CDR2 (germline): SGHRS, YFSETQ. The CDR3 totals 15 residues. For the CDR3, the DNA is TGCGCCAGCAGCGCACAGGGGGCGCCCCGACGTGAGCAGTTCTTC. The encoded protein is CASSAQGAPRREQFF.

The V and J genes are TRBV3-1 (or the pseudogene TRBV3-2) and TRBJ2-1; 14 nucleotides agree with TRBD2. The CDR3 has 13 residues. The germline CDR1 and CDR2 sequences are LGHDT and YNNKEL (reference sequence). V was pared by 5 bases and J by 14 bases, with 5 bases of the junction left unmatched. CDR3 bases: TGTGCCAGCAGCGGGACTAGCGGGAGTTACAAGTTCTTC. It encodes CASSGTSGSYKFF.

The V gene is TRBV5-1, the J gene TRBJ2-7, with TRBD2 matching over 11 bases. CDR3 length equals 17 residues. V lost 4 bases to trimming and J lost 0 bases; unmatched junction nucleotides: 9. From germline, CDR1 is SGHRS and CDR2 YFSETQ. The CDR3 bases are TGCGCCAGCAGCCCGGGACTAGCGGAAGCCTTCTCCTACGAGCAGTACTTC. Translation gives CASSPGLAEAFSYEQYF.

This clone was seen a handful of times. This CDR3 reads CASSLGSGGQETQYF. For the CDR3, the DNA is TGCGCCAGCAGCTTGGGGTCAGGGGGTCAAGAGACCCAGTACTTC. The rearrangement joins TRBV5-1 to TRBJ2-5; 7 nucleotides agree with TRBD1. Germline values: CDR1 SGHRS, CDR2 YFSETQ. CDR3 length: 15 amino acids. V shed 0 bases, J shed 2 bases, and the junction held 4 bases outside the gene matches. Variable domain in full (rest from reference TRBV5-1 and TRBJ2-5): KAGVTQTPRYLIKTRGQQVTLSCSPISGHRSVSWYQQTPGQGLQFLFEYFSETQRNKGNFPGRFSGRQFSNSRSEMNVSTLELGDSALYLCASSLGSGGQETQYFGPGTRLLVL.

V usage is TRBV18 and J usage is TRBJ1-4, with D hard to call. Germline values: CDR1 KGHSH, CDR2 LQKENI. Trimming pared 3 bases from V and 6 bases from J, leaving 2 bases between. This CDR3 has 11 residues. The CDR3 here is CASSPDEKLFF. The CDR3 nucleotides are TGTGCCAGCTCACCCGATGAAAAACTGTTTTTT.

This chain uses TRBV27 with TRBJ2-3; D not certain. The CDR3 has 13 amino acids. Deletions cut 6 bases from V and 0 bases from J, with 7 bases between. Looked up from germline, CDR1 is MNHEY and CDR2 is SMNVEV (reference sequence). CDR3 DNA sequence: TGTGCCAGCAGGAGATCTAGCACAGATACGCAGTATTTT. Protein: CASRRSSTDTQYF.

The chain couples TRBV20-1 to TRBJ2-7; possibly TRBD2 for D (6 bases). V shed 3 bases and J shed 4 bases, with 7 bases lying between them. Looked up from germline, CDR1 is DFQATT and CDR2 is SNEGSKA (reference sequence). The length of the CDR3 is 11 residues. CDR3 in DNA: TGCAGTGCTAGTCGGGGGTACGAGCAGTACGTC. It yields the protein CSASRGYEQYV.

The chain couples TRBV7-2 to TRBJ2-2; 7 bases match TRBD1. Germline CDR1 SGHTA, CDR2 FQGNSA. The V segment lost 4 bases and the J segment 7 bases; nucleotides outside the gene matches: 9. The CDR3 covers 15 residues. CDR3 sequence reads: CASSSYRQGFGELFF. The CDR3 DNA reads as TGTGCCAGCAGCTCGTATAGACAGGGATTCGGGGAGCTGTTTTTT.

The rearrangement joins TRBV5-6 to TRBJ1-1; D gene unclear. The CDR3 is 14 residues long. The germline CDR1 and CDR2 sequences are SGHDT and YYEEEE. The germline V and J ends were trimmed by 0 bases and 10 bases, with 16 bases remaining between them. Written as DNA, the CDR3 is TGTGCCAGCAGCTTGGGGGTCAACAGACACTCAGCTTTCTTT. Translating gives CASSLGVNRHSAFF. Filled out from reference TRBV5-6 and TRBJ1-1, the complete variable domain reads DAGVTQSPTHLIKTRGQQVTLRCSPKSGHDTVSWYQQALGQGPQFIFQYYEEEERQRGNFPDRFSGHQFPNYSSELNVNALLLGDSALYLCASSLGVNRHSAFFGQGTRLTVV.

Remarks on this clone: Other nucleotide sequences in the sample specify the same CDR3. V usage is TRBV7-3 and J usage is TRBJ1-2; TRBD1 agrees at 7 bases. The V segment lost 4 bases and the J segment 8 bases; nucleotides outside the gene matches: 7. CDR3 length: 13 residues. CDR1 SGHTA and CDR2 FQGTGA come from the germline V gene. The CDR3 reads CASSSRQGGGYTF. In nucleotides, the CDR3 is TGTGCCAGCAGCTCCCGACAGGGTGGCGGCTACACCTTC.

J is TRBJ2-1 and V is TRBV19; maybe TRBD1 (6 bases). V lost 7 bases to trimming and J lost 4 bases, with 14 bases between them. CDR3 length equals 14 residues. Germline V gene data show CDR1 as LNHDA and CDR2 as SQIVND (reference sequence). CDR3 sequence: CASTKTRGYNEQFF. DNA of the CDR3: TGTGCCAGTACTAAGACCAGGGGTTACAATGAGCAGTTCTTC.

This chain joins TRBV18 and TRBJ1-4; D gene uncertain. Germline assignment: CDR1 KGHSH and CDR2 LQKENI. The germline V and J ends were trimmed by 2 bases and 7 bases, with 14 bases remaining between them. CDR3 length: 15 amino acids. CDR3 sequence reads: CASSPNPGMFEKLFF. The DNA for the CDR3 is TGTGCCAGCTCACCAAACCCGGGGATGTTTGAAAAACTGTTTTTT.

CDR3: CASSSDRGDEQFF. The CDR3 region has the DNA TGCGCCAGCAGCTCGGACAGGGGTGATGAGCAGTTCTTC. The J gene is TRBJ2-1, the V gene TRBV5-1; 9 bases agree with TRBD1. Germline V gene lookup returns CDR1 SGHRS and CDR2 YFSETQ. CDR3 length equals 13 residues. J was trimmed by 8 bases and V by 3 bases; bases with no gene match: 3.

The genes are TRBV2 and TRBJ2-3; TRBD2 agrees at 7 bases. This CDR3 is built from 13 residues. V was pared by 6 bases and J by 4 bases, with 4 bases of the junction left unmatched. Germline CDR1 SNHLY, CDR2 FYNNEI. The CDR3 spells CASRRREADTQYF. The CDR3 DNA sequence: TGTGCCAGCAGACGACGGGAGGCAGATACGCAGTATTTT.

The genes are TRBV19 and TRBJ2-2; possibly TRBD2 for D (5 bases). Looked up from germline, CDR1 is LNHDA and CDR2 is SQIVND (reference sequence). The CDR3 runs 16 residues. V was trimmed by 2 bases and J by 0 bases, leaving 10 bases between them. The CDR3 DNA reads as TGTGCCAGTAGTATATGGGAGCACGCGAACACCGGGGAGCTGTTTTTT. This translates into CASSIWEHANTGELFF.

In its sample, this clone was seen once. The gene calls are TRBV5-1 and TRBJ2-6; 8 bases fit TRBD2. CDR1 is SGHRS and CDR2 is YFSETQ in the germline V gene. The CDR3 contains 20 residues. V gave up 4 bases and J gave up 1 base; unmatched junction bases: 16. The CDR3 DNA follows: TGCGCCAGCAGCCACAGCGGCGGGGCGGGAGGATCGTCTGGGGCCAACGTCCTGACTTTC. Its protein is CASSHSGGAGGSSGANVLTF.

J is TRBJ1-2 and V is TRBV12-3 or TRBV12-4, with D tentatively TRBD1 (6 bases). V lost 5 bases to trimming and J lost 7 bases, with 14 bases between them. This CDR3 contains 13 residues. The CDR3 sequence: CASSPTWTAGYTF. The DNA of the CDR3 is TGTGCCAGCAGTCCTACATGGACAGCTGGCTACACCTTC.

The CDR3 DNA is TGTGCCAGCAGCTTGCTAGCGGGGGGCACAGATACGCAGTATTTT. Its translation: CASSLLAGGTDTQYF. This chain connects TRBV5-4 to TRBJ2-3; 10 nucleotides line up with TRBD2. J gave up 1 base and V 1 base, and 0 bases lay outside the gene matches. The length of the CDR3 is 15 residues. Germline V CDR1 and CDR2: SGHNT, YYREEE (reference sequence).

This sequence joins TRBV12-3 or TRBV12-4 and TRBJ1-5, with a tentative D call TRBD1 (6 bases). This CDR3 is 13 amino acids long. V lost 6 bases and J 3 bases, leaving 9 bases between the germline ends. The CDR3 DNA reads TGTGCCAGCAGCCGGGGGGCCAATCAGCCCCAGCATTTT. This codes for CASSRGANQPQHF.